This T cell receptor (beta chain) stems from a study of T-cell memory formation after mild COVID-19. Study at large: TCR clusters mostly belonged to single donors. Findings and caveats of the study: Pre-infection memory held some responding clones, suggesting pre-existing cross-reactive T cells responded. CD4+ clones that contracted lay mainly in CM and EM; CD8+ ones lay in EMRA. Clones that got smaller from day 15 to 85 had even CD4/CD8, while clones growing later tipped toward CD4+.

In germline, CDR1 is SGHTA, CDR2 FQGNSA. V dropped 6 bases and J dropped 0 bases, with 10 bases sitting between them. This CDR3 is 14 amino acids long. On this clonotype itself: Its antigen is not identified.

TCRdb used MiXCR to reprocess the 5' RACE reads, holding one entry per CDR3 protein. The sample holds approximately 250,000 distinct CDR3 sequences, 15% to 20% seen once. The sample was PBMCs or a T cell subset sorted from them (not recorded which). The chain couples TRBV7-2 to TRBJ2-3; tentatively, D is TRBD1 (5 bases). This receptor was obtained from a man aged 18 to 29 who had mild COVID-19 (a few samples of this study predate the infection). Cell type and time point are not known. Here the CDR3 DNA reads TGTGCCAGCAGAACAGGTTATAGCACAGATACGCAGTATTTT. Protein product: CASRTGYSTDTQYF. The full variable domain, with the rest looked up from reference TRBV7-2 and TRBJ2-3, is GAGVSQSPSNKVTEKGKDVELRCDPISGHTALYWYRQSLGQGLEFLIYFQGNSAPDKSGLPSDRFSAERTGGSVSTLTIQRTQQEDSAVYLCASRTGYSTDTQYFGPGTRLTVL.